Presented here are 10 T cell receptor beta chains from one specimen sequenced in a study of vaccination effects on CD4 cells after COVID-19. The repertoire was sequenced with immunoSEQ multiplex PCR; TCRdb's copy has only in-frame clones and lacks some. The data contain some 24,000 clones, 65% to 85% of them seen just once; the ten biggest clones take up roughly 15%. These TCRs' antigens remain unknown. Antigen-specific CD4+ T cells expanded by the ViraFEST assay with viral peptide pools were then sequenced. The authors isolated CD4+ T cells after 9 to 10 days of culture. SARS-CoV-2 infected the person between March and December 2020, as confirmed by PCR. Source: CD4+ T cells from PBMCs cultured with SARS-CoV-2 spike peptides, taken before COVID-19 vaccination. Receptors originate from a human donor who had a prior SARS-CoV-2 infection.

The gene calls are TRBV19 and TRBJ2-7; the match to TRBD1 covers 12 bases. After removal of 5 bases from V and 6 bases from J, the junction contained 20 bases not matched to a gene. This CDR3 region has 19 residues. CDR1 is LNHDA, CDR2 SQIVND, per germline (reference sequence). The CDR3 nucleotides read TGTGCCAGTAGTCCTAGATTTACGGGACAGGGGGCTTTAAGACGCGAGCAGTACTTC. Its translation is CASSPRFTGQGALRREQYF.

V usage is TRBV7-9 and J usage is TRBJ1-2; D is ambiguous. This CDR3 is 12 amino acids long. Trimming removed 5 bases from V and 2 bases from J, with 6 bases in between. In germline, CDR1 is SEHNR, CDR2 FQNEAQ (reference sequence). Here the CDR3 reads CASSQANYGYTF. DNA of the CDR3: TGTGCCAGCAGCCAGGCCAACTATGGCTACACCTTC.

This clone showed up just once. The V and J genes are TRBV19 and TRBJ1-2; D may be TRBD1 (6 bases). V lost 4 bases, J lost 4 bases, and 22 bases lay in between. CDR3 length: 17 amino acids. Germline V gene lookup returns CDR1 LNHDA and CDR2 SQIVND (reference sequence). The chain's CDR3 is CASSTPSPGRDTYGYTF. CDR3 coding DNA: TGTGCCAGTAGTACGCCCTCCCCGGGCAGGGACACCTATGGCTACACCTTC.

This rearrangement joins TRBV2 to TRBJ1-3; D is uncertain. CDR3 length equals 12 residues. The V gene's germline CDR1 is SNHLY and CDR2 FYNNEI. Trimming shortened V by 6 bases and J by 3 bases, and 6 bases separated the two germline ends. CDR3 loop: CASRVVGNTIYF. Here the CDR3 DNA reads TGTGCCAGCAGAGTGGTTGGAAACACCATATATTTT.

This clone was detected a few times. This rearrangement joins TRBV10-3 to TRBJ2-7, with 7 bases fitting TRBD1. Per the germline V gene, CDR1 is ENHRY and CDR2 is SYGVKD. The CDR3 contains 15 residues. The V gene end was trimmed by 0 bases and the J gene end by 2 bases; junction bases not matched to a gene: 4. CDR3 nucleotide sequence: TGTGCCATCAGTGAGTCAACCACAGGGGCCTACGAGCAGTACTTC. It yields the protein CAISESTTGAYEQYF.

The chain employs TRBV7-9 and TRBJ2-1, with TRBD2 as a possible D gene (5 bases). Germline values: CDR1 SEHNR, CDR2 FQNEAQ (reference sequence). The CDR3 spans 12 residues. V was trimmed by 6 bases and J by 11 bases, leaving 14 bases between them. CDR3 amino acids: CASSRPSGQQFF. DNA of the CDR3: TGTGCCAGCAGTAGACCCAGCGGCCAGCAGTTCTTC.

This CDR3 reads CAYAGGLQETQYF. In DNA, the CDR3 is TGTGCATATGCCGGGGGCCTTCAAGAGACCCAGTACTTC. The chain employs TRBV30 and TRBJ2-5; D may match TRBD1 or TRBD2 (6 bases each). The CDR3 extends over 13 amino acids. Germline loops: CDR1 GTSNPN, CDR2 SVGIG (reference sequence).

This CDR3 is CASSDRDRGRGANVLTF. In DNA form, the CDR3 reads TGTGCCAGCAGTGATCGGGACAGGGGGCGTGGGGCCAACGTCCTGACTTTC. This chain uses TRBV6-2 or TRBV6-3 with TRBJ2-6; 12 bases agree with TRBD1. The germline V gene has CDR1 MNHEY and CDR2 SVGEGT. After removal of 5 bases from V and 3 bases from J, the junction contained 5 bases not matched to a gene. There are 17 residues in the CDR3.

This chain joins TRBV11-2 and TRBJ2-7, with no clear D. Germline assignment: CDR1 SGHAT and CDR2 FQNNGV. The CDR3 sequence is 14 residues long. Trimming removed 4 bases from V and 3 bases from J, with 13 bases in between. CDR3 sequence: CASSSTFASYEQYF. CDR3 nucleotide sequence: TGTGCCAGCAGCTCCACGTTTGCGAGCTACGAGCAGTACTTC. The whole variable domain, filled in from reference TRBV11-2 and TRBJ2-7, reads EAGVAQSPRYKIIEKRQSVAFWCNPISGHATLYWYQQILGQGPKLLIQFQNNGVVDDSQLPKDRFSAERLKGVDSTLKIQPAKLEDSAVYLCASSSTFASYEQYFGPGTRLTVT.

The V and J genes are TRBV7-3 and TRBJ2-3, with D possibly matching TRBD2 (6 bases). CDR1 is SGHTA, CDR2 FQGTGA, per germline. Trimming stripped 3 bases from V and 0 bases from J, with 10 bases between. The CDR3 is 15 residues long. As DNA, the CDR3 is TGTGCCAGCAGCTTTAGCGGAACTAGCACAGATACGCAGTATTTT. Its translation: CASSFSGTSTDTQYF.